These 25 T cell receptor beta chains share one sample of origin, sequenced in a study of control samples from healthy donors and cancer patients. Only in-frame clones appear in the TCRdb table, and some are missing; sequencing was by immunoSEQ multiplex PCR. Here the sample spans some 120,000 clones, around 91% being singletons. Sequencing was carried out using PBMCs. These receptors came from a woman in her forties or fifties with colorectal cancer.

V is TRBV18 and J is TRBJ1-1; D is undetermined. The germline CDR1 and CDR2 sequences are KGHSH and LQKENI. CDR3 length: 17 amino acids. V lost 0 bases and J lost 4, with 18 bases in between. CDR3 residues: CASSPPRRHLGSTEAFF. Written as DNA, the CDR3 is TGTGCCAGCTCACCACCCCGAAGACACTTGGGCAGCACTGAAGCTTTCTTT.

The chain employs TRBV10-3 and TRBJ1-2, with TRBD1 identical over 7 bases. J lost 8 bases, V lost 2 bases, and 5 bases had no gene match. The length of the CDR3 is 13 residues. Germline V gene data show CDR1 as ENHRY and CDR2 as SYGVKD. CDR3 in amino acids: CAISEGGTEGYTF. CDR3 DNA: TGTGCCATCAGTGAGGGGGGGACAGAAGGCTACACCTTC.

This rearrangement joins TRBV11-2 to TRBJ1-4; D gene ambiguous. The CDR3 extends over 15 amino acids. V was pared by 8 bases and J by 8 bases, with 21 bases between. CDR1 and CDR2 (germline): SGHAT, FQNNGV. The CDR3 here is CASSPAIGTMEKLFF. For the CDR3, the DNA is TGTGCCAGCTCCCCCGCGATAGGAACTATGGAAAAACTGTTTTTT.

The chain uses TRBV7-9 and TRBJ2-7, with 7 positions matching TRBD2. J was trimmed by 5 bases and V by 0 bases; bases with no gene match: 4. This CDR3 has 14 residues. Germline V gene data show CDR1 as SEHNR and CDR2 as FQNEAQ (reference sequence). CDR3 in amino acids: CASSLAGLPNEQYF. The CDR3 DNA follows: TGTGCCAGCAGCTTAGCGGGACTACCAAACGAGCAGTACTTC.

The gene calls are TRBV10-3 and TRBJ2-1; 7 bases fit TRBD2. Germline CDR1 ENHRY, CDR2 SYGVKD. Losses at the gene ends were 6 bases for V and 8 bases for J; bases not matched to a gene: 13. CDR3 length: 15 amino acids. The CDR3 DNA follows: TGTGCCATCAGCAGGGACGGCGGGAGAAGGGATGAGCAGTTCTTC. Its protein product is CAISRDGGRRDEQFF.

The chain links TRBV2 to TRBJ2-3; D is uncertain. The CDR3 runs to 11 residues. The germline CDR1 and CDR2 sequences are SNHLY and FYNNEI. V was shortened by 4 bases and J by 4 bases, with 3 bases between the two germline ends. Written as DNA, the CDR3 is TGTGCCAGCAGTGCCCCAGATACGCAGTATTTT. This gives the protein CASSAPDTQYF.

This chain joins TRBV19 and TRBJ2-7; D is perhaps TRBD1 or TRBD2 (5 bases each). The CDR3 extends over 15 amino acids. Trimming stripped 3 bases from V and 6 bases from J, with 18 bases between. Germline V lookup: CDR1 LNHDA, CDR2 SQIVND (reference sequence). CDR3 bases: TGTGCCAGTAGTATCGGGACCCACCGGACACGCGAGCAGTACTTC. Translation: CASSIGTHRTREQYF.

About this clone: Other DNA sequences from this sample encode an identical CDR3 as well. The chain combines TRBV19 with TRBJ2-7, with D hard to call. The CDR3 covers 14 residues. The germline gives CDR1 LNHDA, CDR2 SQIVND (reference sequence). V was pared by 4 bases and J by 3 bases, with 13 bases between. The CDR3 DNA reads as TGTGCCAGTAGTACTGACTGGCCCCACTACGAGCAGTACTTC. It translates to CASSTDWPHYEQYF.

V gene TRBV28 combines with J gene TRBJ1-1, with D possibly matching TRBD1 (6 bases). CDR1 is MDHEN and CDR2 is SYDVKM in the germline V gene. The CDR3 consists of 15 residues. V was shortened by 6 bases and J by 11 bases, with 25 bases between the two germline ends. The CDR3 sequence: CASSPAGGEAPRAFF. The DNA for the CDR3 is TGTGCCAGCAGCCCAGCGGGGGGCGAAGCCCCCCGGGCTTTCTTT.

The rearrangement links TRBV2 to TRBJ1-5; no clear D. This CDR3 comprises 13 residues. Trimming took 4 bases from V and 5 from J, leaving 9 bases between them. The V gene's germline CDR1 is SNHLY and CDR2 FYNNEI. As DNA, the CDR3 is TGTGCCAGCAGTGGGCAGAAAGATCAGCCCCAGCATTTT. The encoded protein is CASSGQKDQPQHF.

This sequence joins TRBV5-4 and TRBJ1-1, with D perhaps TRBD1 (5 bases). With 4 bases removed from V and 4 bases from J, the gap between germline ends came to 14 bases. This CDR3 has 14 residues. Germline CDR1 reads SGHNT; CDR2 reads YYREEE (reference sequence). CDR3 sequence: CASSVNQGSTEAFF. CDR3 in DNA: TGTGCCAGCAGCGTTAACCAGGGTAGCACTGAAGCTTTCTTT. Supplemented by reference TRBV5-4 and TRBJ1-1, the full variable domain reads ETGVTQSPTHLIKTRGQQVTLRCSSQSGHNTVSWYQQALGQGPQFIFQYYREEENGRGNFPPRFSGLQFPNYSSELNVNALELDDSALYLCASSVNQGSTEAFFGQGTRLTVV.

This clone appeared a single time. The rearrangement uses TRBV15 and TRBJ1-3; D is perhaps TRBD1 (5 bases). The ends were cut back, 3 bases at V and 0 bases at J, with 15 bases in the middle. The V gene's germline CDR1 is LNHNV and CDR2 YYDKDF (reference sequence). The length of the CDR3 is 17 residues. The CDR3 sequence: CATSRVGGTYSGNTIYF. The CDR3 region has the DNA TGTGCCACCAGCAGGGTCGGGGGTACCTACTCTGGAAACACCATATATTTT.

In this sample, this clone turned up once. The chain combines TRBV6-5 with TRBJ1-3; D is possibly TRBD1 (5 bases). Per germline, CDR1 MNHEY and CDR2 SVGAGI. The ends were cut back, 2 bases at V and 4 bases at J, with 9 bases in the middle. The CDR3 totals 14 residues. The CDR3 sequence is CASSYDSKGNTIYF. The CDR3, as DNA: TGTGCCAGCAGTTACGACAGTAAAGGAAACACCATATATTTT.

The chain recombines TRBV5-4 with TRBJ2-7; 12 bases are shared with TRBD2. Germline V gene data show CDR1 as SGHNT and CDR2 as YYREEE (reference sequence). V dropped 0 bases and J dropped 2; count of bases not matched to a gene: 0. The CDR3 has 15 amino acids. CDR3 region: CASSLGTSGTYEQYF. For the CDR3, the DNA is TGTGCCAGCAGCTTGGGGACTAGCGGGACCTACGAGCAGTACTTC. Together with reference TRBV5-4 and TRBJ2-7, the CDR3 gives the full variable domain: ETGVTQSPTHLIKTRGQQVTLRCSSQSGHNTVSWYQQALGQGPQFIFQYYREEENGRGNFPPRFSGLQFPNYSSELNVNALELDDSALYLCASSLGTSGTYEQYFGPGTRLTVT.

The chain recombines TRBV28 with TRBJ1-3; TRBD1 aligns across 9 bases. Germline loops: CDR1 MDHEN, CDR2 SYDVKM. The CDR3 spans 18 residues. Losses at the gene ends were 6 bases for V and 0 bases for J; bases not matched to a gene: 12. The CDR3 reads CASSPGQGKGSSGNTIYF. As DNA, the CDR3 is TGTGCCAGCAGCCCGGGACAGGGTAAGGGGTCCTCTGGAAACACCATATATTTT.

This chain joins TRBV21-1 and TRBJ2-2; the table's D call, TRBD2, has no DNA check behind it. TRBV21-1 is a pseudogene locus. CDR3 length: 20 amino acids. CDR3 coding DNA: TGTGCCAGCAGCAAAACACCCGGGACTAGCGGGGGGGCGAACACCGGGGAGCTGTTTTTT. Protein product: CASSKTPGTSGGANTGELFF.

This chain connects TRBV29-1 to TRBJ1-4, with 7 bases identical to TRBD1. This CDR3 is 14 amino acids long. V lost 5 bases and J lost 6; bases outside the gene matches: 9. Germline-derived CDR1 and CDR2 are SQVTM and ANQGSEA. The CDR3 spells CSVSQGGSHEKLFF. DNA for the CDR3: TGCAGCGTTAGTCAGGGGGGGTCCCATGAAAAACTGTTTTTT. Filled out from reference TRBV29-1 and TRBJ1-4, the complete variable domain reads SAVISQKPSRDICQRGTSLTIQCQVDSQVTMMFWYRQQPGQSLTLIATANQGSEATYESGFVIDKFPISRPNLTFSTLTVSNMSPEDSSIYLCSVSQGGSHEKLFFGSGTQLSVL.

The rearrangement links TRBV4-1 to TRBJ1-2; D ambiguous. CDR1 is MGHRA, CDR2 YSYEKL, per germline. This CDR3 spans 16 amino acids. V lost 1 base, J lost 6 bases, and 18 bases lay in between. CDR3 sequence reads: CASSQGSIGRKDGYTF. The CDR3 region has the DNA TGCGCCAGCAGCCAAGGCAGCATAGGGCGTAAGGATGGCTACACCTTC.

The J gene is TRBJ1-2, the V gene TRBV6-2 or TRBV6-3; D gene ambiguous. Trimming shortened V by 2 bases and J by 7 bases, and 8 bases separated the two germline ends. The germline CDR1 and CDR2 sequences are MNHEY and SVGEGT. The CDR3 totals 12 residues. The CDR3: CASSYLRGGYTF. The CDR3 bases are TGTGCCAGCAGTTACCTTAGAGGTGGCTACACCTTC.

The rearrangement uses TRBV29-1 and TRBJ2-7, with D possibly TRBD2 on 6 matching bases. The V end was cut by 6 bases, the J end by 2 bases, with 14 bases between. CDR1 is SQVTM, CDR2 ANQGSEA, per germline. This CDR3 comprises 13 residues. The CDR3 nucleotides read TGCAGCGTATGGCGGGACGGAACCTACGAGCAGTACTTC. It is translated as CSVWRDGTYEQYF.

This chain links TRBV15 with TRBJ2-7; D call uncertain. Trimming pared 1 base from V and 2 bases from J, leaving 12 bases between. CDR3 length: 15 residues. The V gene's germline CDR1 is LNHNV and CDR2 YYDKDF (reference sequence). CDR3 DNA: TGTGCCACCAGCAGAGCCCCAAATGGGGCCTACGAGCAGTACTTC. Translation gives CATSRAPNGAYEQYF.

The chain couples TRBV10-1 to TRBJ2-1, with D possibly matching TRBD2 (5 bases). The germline V gene encodes CDR1 WNHNN and CDR2 SYGVQD (reference sequence). V lost 6 bases to trimming and J lost 9 bases, with 12 bases between them. CDR3 size: 12 residues. The CDR3 DNA is TGCGCCAGCAGGGCTAGCCACGGTGAGCAGTTCTTC. It yields the protein CASRASHGEQFF.

The chain has TRBV30 and TRBJ2-5; 8 bases are shared with TRBD1. Germline CDR1 GTSNPN, CDR2 SVGIG (reference sequence). V shed 3 bases, J shed 4 bases, and the junction held 4 bases outside the gene matches. The CDR3 loop spans 13 amino acids. The CDR3 spells CAWRDRVGETQYF. Here the CDR3 DNA reads TGTGCCTGGAGGGACAGGGTCGGAGAGACCCAGTACTTC.

The chain recombines TRBV30 with TRBJ1-4; the D gene is possibly TRBD1 (5 bases). From germline, CDR1 is GTSNPN and CDR2 SVGIG (reference sequence). There are 14 residues in the CDR3. The V and J ends lost 4 bases and 5 bases respectively, with 14 bases between them. In DNA, the CDR3 is TGTGCCTGGAATAAAGACAGAAGAAATGAAAAACTGTTTTTT. Its translation is CAWNKDRRNEKLFF.

This chain uses TRBV9 with TRBJ2-5, with TRBD2 matching over 8 bases. CDR1 is SGDLS and CDR2 is YYNGEE in the germline V gene. The V gene end was trimmed by 3 bases and the J gene end by 7 bases; junction bases not matched to a gene: 8. This CDR3 contains 14 residues. CDR3 region: CASSATSGPGTQYF. DNA for the CDR3: TGTGCCAGCAGCGCCACTAGCGGTCCCGGGACCCAGTACTTC.